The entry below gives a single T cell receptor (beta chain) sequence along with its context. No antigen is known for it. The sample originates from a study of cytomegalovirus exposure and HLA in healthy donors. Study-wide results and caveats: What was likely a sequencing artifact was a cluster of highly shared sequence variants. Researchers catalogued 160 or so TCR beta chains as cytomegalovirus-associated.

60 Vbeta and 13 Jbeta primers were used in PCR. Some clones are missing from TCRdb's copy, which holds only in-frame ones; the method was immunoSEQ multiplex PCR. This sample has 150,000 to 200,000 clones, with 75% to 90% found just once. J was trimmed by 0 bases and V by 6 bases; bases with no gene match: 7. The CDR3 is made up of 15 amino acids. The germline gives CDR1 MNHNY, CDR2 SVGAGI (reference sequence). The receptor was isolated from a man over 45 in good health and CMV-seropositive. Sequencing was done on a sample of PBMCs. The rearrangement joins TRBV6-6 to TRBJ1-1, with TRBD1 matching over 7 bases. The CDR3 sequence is CASRAMTGMNTEAFF. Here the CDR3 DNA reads TGTGCCAGCAGAGCAATGACAGGGATGAACACTGAAGCTTTCTTT.